What follows are 27 T cell receptor beta chains derived from one specimen sequenced in a study of blood T cell repertoires in COVID-19. The table came from immunoSEQ multiplex PCR; TCRdb's copy has only in-frame clones and leaves some out. Of hundreds of thousands of clones in the sample, 65% to 90% were seen once. Sequenced input: PBMCs or T cells enriched from blood (not recorded which). These receptors were taken from a woman aged 25 to 45 who had been exposed to COVID-19.

V usage is TRBV4-1 and J usage is TRBJ2-3, with a possible D match to TRBD1 (5 bases). The germline V gene encodes CDR1 MGHRA and CDR2 YSYEKL. V gave up 2 bases and J gave up 1 base, with 10 bases separating them. CDR3 length equals 15 residues. The CDR3 bases are TGCGCCAGCAGCCAACCGACAGCAGGCACAGATACGCAGTATTTT. Protein product: CASSQPTAGTDTQYF.

The gene calls are TRBV2 and TRBJ2-3; 10 nucleotides match TRBD2. Germline V gives CDR1 SNHLY, CDR2 FYNNEI. The CDR3 runs to 15 residues. V was pared by 4 bases and J by 6 bases, with 7 bases of the junction left unmatched. The CDR3 sequence: CASSVRLAGRDTQYF. DNA of the CDR3: TGTGCCAGCAGTGTCAGACTAGCGGGTAGGGATACGCAGTATTTT. The full variable domain, completed using reference TRBV2 and TRBJ2-3, is EPEVTQTPSHQVTQMGQEVILRCVPISNHLYFYWYRQILGQKVEFLVSFYNNEISEKSEIFDDQFSVERPDGSNFTLKIRSTKLEDSAMYFCASSVRLAGRDTQYFGPGTRLTVL.

This rearrangement joins TRBV24-1 to TRBJ2-1, with D possibly matching TRBD2 (6 bases). The length of the CDR3 is 17 residues. CDR1 and CDR2 from the germline V gene are KGHDR and SFDVKD. Deletions cut 4 bases from V and 4 bases from J, with 19 bases between. CDR3 sequence reads: CATSDLRRAGGYNEQFF. The CDR3 DNA reads TGTGCCACCAGTGACCTTCGGAGGGCAGGAGGATACAATGAGCAGTTCTTC.

The chain employs TRBV4-2 and TRBJ2-1; D possibly corresponds to TRBD2 (5 bases). Germline V lookup: CDR1 LGHNA, CDR2 YNFKEQ. Trimming took off 0 bases at V and 6 bases at J, with 15 bases between the two ends. The length of the CDR3 is 16 residues. The CDR3 DNA reads TGTGCCAGCAGCCAAGAAATGGCGGCGGGTTCCAATGAGCAGTTCTTC. Translated, it gives CASSQEMAAGSNEQFF.

The V gene is TRBV27, the J gene TRBJ1-5; D is uncertain. Germline CDR1 MNHEY, CDR2 SMNVEV (reference sequence). The CDR3 has 14 residues. Trimming stripped 1 base from V and 3 bases from J, with 7 bases between. The chain's CDR3 is CASSLLGPNQPQHF. The CDR3 DNA sequence: TGTGCCAGCAGTTTATTGGGCCCCAATCAGCCCCAGCATTTT.

The chain uses TRBV3-1 (or the pseudogene TRBV3-2) and TRBJ1-1; D possibly corresponds to TRBD1 (6 bases). The CDR3 has 14 residues. Trimming removed 1 base from V and 6 bases from J, with 12 bases in between. Looked up from germline, CDR1 is LGHDT and CDR2 is YNNKEL (reference sequence). CDR3 amino acids: CASSQAWGLPEAFF. The CDR3 bases are TGTGCCAGCAGCCAAGCATGGGGGCTCCCTGAAGCTTTCTTT.

This clone was detected a few times. The chain carries TRBV24-1 and TRBJ1-5, with 9 bases aligning to TRBD1. Germline assignment: CDR1 KGHDR and CDR2 SFDVKD. This CDR3 spans 15 amino acids. V dropped 6 bases and J dropped 6; count of bases not matched to a gene: 8. The CDR3 region is CATSPQGALPQPQHF. Here the CDR3 DNA reads TGTGCCACCAGTCCACAGGGGGCTTTACCTCAGCCCCAGCATTTT.

The rearrangement uses TRBV12-5 and TRBJ2-1; possible D gene TRBD1, 5 bases. V shed 5 bases and J shed 10 bases, with 12 bases lying between them. This CDR3 region has 12 residues. Looked up from germline, CDR1 is LGHNT and CDR2 is FRNRAP. CDR3 loop: CASGTGGWEQFF. The CDR3 DNA follows: TGTGCTAGTGGTACAGGCGGCTGGGAGCAGTTCTTC. Drawing the rest from reference TRBV12-5 and TRBJ2-1, the complete variable domain is DARVTQTPRHKVTEMGQEVTMRCQPILGHNTVFWYRQTMMQGLELLAYFRNRAPLDDSGMPKDRFSAEMPDATLATLKIQPSEPRDSAVYFCASGTGGWEQFFGPGTRLTVL.

J is TRBJ2-2 and V is TRBV3-1 (or the pseudogene TRBV3-2), with D perhaps TRBD2 (5 bases). Germline V gene data show CDR1 as LGHDT and CDR2 as YNNKEL (reference sequence). The CDR3 is 14 amino acids. The V end was cut by 4 bases, the J end by 6 bases, with 12 bases between. DNA of the CDR3: TGTGCCAGCAGCCCTATCGTGAGGGCCGGGGAGCTGTTTTTT. It specifies CASSPIVRAGELFF.

V is TRBV5-1 and J is TRBJ1-6, with TRBD1 matching 8 bases. The CDR3 totals 16 residues. The germline V gene encodes CDR1 SGHRS and CDR2 YFSETQ. Unmatched junction bases numbered 7, after V lost 0 bases and J lost 8 bases. CDR3 loop: CASSLDPGGEYSPLHF. CDR3 bases: TGCGCCAGCAGCTTGGACCCAGGGGGCGAATATTCACCCCTCCACTTT.

This chain links TRBV2 with TRBJ2-1; the match to TRBD2 covers 9 bases. V was clipped by 2 bases and J by 7 bases; unmatched bases: 9. From germline, CDR1 is SNHLY and CDR2 FYNNEI. This CDR3 spans 16 amino acids. CDR3 bases: TGTGCCAGCAGTGAATTTGGCGGGGGGGAAAGGAATGAGCAGTTCTTC. Amino acid sequence: CASSEFGGGERNEQFF.

Only one count was recorded for this clone. The gene calls are TRBV11-2 and TRBJ1-1; weak D call: TRBD1 (5 bases). This CDR3 is built from 14 residues. Germline lookup yields CDR1 SGHAT and CDR2 FQNNGV. Deletions cut 5 bases from V and 1 base from J, with 11 bases between. CDR3 protein: CASSSNQGNTEAFF. CDR3 sequence (DNA): TGTGCCAGCAGCAGCAATCAGGGGAACACTGAAGCTTTCTTT.

The chain recombines TRBV4-1 with TRBJ2-7, with a possible D match to TRBD2 (5 bases). The CDR3 extends over 18 amino acids. V gave up 4 bases and J gave up 4 bases, with 26 bases separating them. Germline assignment: CDR1 MGHRA and CDR2 YSYEKL. The CDR3 coding sequence is TGCGCCAGCAGCCGAGACACCCCCCGAGGGTCTTCGGGGTACGAGCAGTACTTC. Amino acids: CASSRDTPRGSSGYEQYF.

The chain couples TRBV19 to TRBJ2-2; TRBD1 aligns across 7 bases. V shed 2 bases and J 8 bases; nucleotides not matched to a gene: 11. CDR1 and CDR2 (germline): LNHDA, SQIVND (reference sequence). The CDR3 contains 16 residues. Written as DNA, the CDR3 is TGTGCCAGTAGTATACAGGGACAGAAGGTTCGAGGGGAGCTGTTTTTT. It encodes CASSIQGQKVRGELFF.

V gene TRBV3-1 (or the pseudogene TRBV3-2) combines with J gene TRBJ2-5, with D tentatively TRBD2 (6 bases). V dropped 2 bases and J dropped 5 bases, with 12 bases sitting between them. CDR3 size: 14 residues. The germline CDR1 and CDR2 sequences are LGHDT and YNNKEL (reference sequence). As DNA, the CDR3 is TGTGCCAGCAGCCAACGGGGCCGGGGGGAGACCCAGTACTTC. Its protein is CASSQRGRGETQYF.

This rearrangement joins TRBV2 to TRBJ1-4; possibly TRBD1 for D (5 bases). The germline V gene has CDR1 SNHLY and CDR2 FYNNEI. With 9 bases removed from V and 2 bases from J, the gap between germline ends came to 10 bases. The CDR3 sequence is 13 residues long. The chain's CDR3 is CASSRGTNEKLFF. Here the CDR3 DNA reads TGTGCCAGTTCGCGGGGCACTAATGAAAAACTGTTTTTT.

This clone was counted a few times. V gene TRBV2 combines with J gene TRBJ1-2; D is unresolved. CDR1 and CDR2 from the germline V gene are SNHLY and FYNNEI. This CDR3 contains 11 residues. Trimming removed 8 bases at V and 4 bases at J, with 8 bases between. The CDR3 loop reads CASRGPYGYTF. As DNA, the CDR3 is TGTGCCAGCCGAGGGCCCTATGGCTACACCTTC.

J is TRBJ1-2 and V is TRBV24-1, with D possibly TRBD1 on 5 matching bases. The CDR3 contains 12 residues. V lost 6 bases, J lost 3 bases, and 7 bases lay in between. CDR1 is KGHDR, CDR2 SFDVKD, per germline. The CDR3, as DNA: TGTGCCACCAGTCTAGGGGACTATGGCTACACCTTC. Its translation is CATSLGDYGYTF.

The CDR3: CASSEPVFRGNSPLHF. CDR3 DNA: TGTGCCAGCAGTGAACCCGTGTTTCGGGGTAATTCACCCCTCCACTTT. The chain couples TRBV25-1 to TRBJ1-6; no definite D call. The V and J ends lost 2 bases and 6 bases respectively, with 14 bases between them. Germline V gene sequence: CDR1 MGHDK, CDR2 SYGVNS. This CDR3 contains 16 residues.

As DNA, the CDR3 is TGTGCCAGCAGTTCAGCGGGGGTTAGCACAGATACGCAGTATTTT. Translated, it gives CASSSAGVSTDTQYF. This chain connects TRBV2 to TRBJ2-3; 8 bases align to TRBD2. This CDR3 has 15 residues. The germline gives CDR1 SNHLY, CDR2 FYNNEI. Trimming at V came to 5 bases and at J to 0 bases, leaving 4 bases not matched to a gene.

The chain has TRBV7-2 and TRBJ2-3; D call uncertain. Germline V gives CDR1 SGHTA, CDR2 FQGNSA. Trimming left V 5 bases short and J 0 bases short, with 12 bases between. CDR3 length: 15 amino acids. This CDR3 reads CASSRRGWSTDTQYF. The CDR3 region has the DNA TGTGCCAGCAGCCGCCGCGGCTGGAGCACAGATACGCAGTATTTT.

This sequence joins TRBV2 and TRBJ2-7, with 12 bases aligning to TRBD2. Germline lookup yields CDR1 SNHLY and CDR2 FYNNEI. This CDR3 is built from 17 residues. V was pared by 4 bases and J by 2 bases, with 9 bases of the junction left unmatched. As DNA, the CDR3 is TGTGCCAGCAGTGCCGACCCGACTAGCGGGGGTACCTACGAGCAGTACTTC. As protein: CASSADPTSGGTYEQYF.

DNA for the CDR3: TGTGCCAGCAGCGCCTACAGGGTTTGGGTGGATGGCTACACCTTC. It translates to CASSAYRVWVDGYTF. This chain uses TRBV11-2 with TRBJ1-2, with a weak D call TRBD1 (6 bases). The CDR3 contains 15 residues. V lost 5 bases and J lost 6, with 19 bases in between. Germline assignment: CDR1 SGHAT and CDR2 FQNNGV.

Only one count was recorded for this clone. The chain's CDR3 is CASSLDGGDQPQHF. The CDR3 coding sequence is TGTGCCAGCAGCTTAGATGGGGGGGATCAGCCCCAGCATTTT. The J gene is TRBJ1-5, the V gene TRBV11-2; weak D call: TRBD1 (5 bases). The germline CDR1 and CDR2 sequences are SGHAT and FQNNGV. The V end lost 0 bases, the J end lost 5 bases, and 8 bases lay between the germline ends. CDR3 length: 14 amino acids.

The chain couples TRBV3-1 (or the pseudogene TRBV3-2) to TRBJ1-4, with 8 positions matching TRBD1. The CDR3 runs 15 residues. Germline lookup yields CDR1 LGHDT and CDR2 YNNKEL (reference sequence). V was pared by 6 bases and J by 8 bases, with 11 bases of the junction left unmatched. The CDR3 DNA reads as TGTGCCAGCAGTCTACGACAGGGGAAAGGAGAAAAACTGTTTTTT. Translation gives CASSLRQGKGEKLFF.

The V gene is TRBV2, the J gene TRBJ1-2; D uncertain. CDR3 size: 14 residues. Trimming cost V 3 bases and J 4 bases, with 12 bases left between them. Per the germline V gene, CDR1 is SNHLY and CDR2 is FYNNEI. CDR3 protein: CASSEEEESYGYTF. CDR3 DNA sequence: TGTGCCAGCAGTGAGGAGGAAGAGAGCTATGGCTACACCTTC.

The chain recombines TRBV11-2 with TRBJ1-1, with D perhaps matching TRBD1 (6 bases). The germline CDR1 and CDR2 sequences are SGHAT and FQNNGV. This CDR3 is 14 amino acids long. The germline V and J ends were trimmed by 4 bases and 2 bases, with 11 bases remaining between them. The CDR3 region has the DNA TGTGCCAGCAGCTCACGGACAGTCAACACTGAAGCTTTCTTT. It codes for CASSSRTVNTEAFF.